These T cell receptor beta chains were read from a single sample in a study of blood T cell repertoires in COVID-19. This table comes from immunoSEQ multiplex PCR, and its TCRdb copy is limited to in-frame clones, with some not included. The table records 300,000 to 400,000 clones, 70% to 90% of them present only once. Sequences were obtained from PBMCs or T cells enriched from blood (not recorded which). The receptors were gathered from a woman in her twenties or thirties with acute COVID-19. The CDR3 runs from the conserved cysteine through the conserved F or W. The D gene is left open where the match is weak. Clone size, where shown, is once, few, many, or a class for clones that have expanded.

TGTGCCAGCAGCTTAGCGGCAGGGGCACCTGAAGCTTTCTTT,CASSLAAGAPEAFF,NA,TRBV7-2,NA,TRBJ1-1,14
TGTGCCAGCAGTTTAGCCTACACTGAAGCTTTCTTT,CASSLAYTEAFF,NA,TRBV12-3/TRBV12-4,NA,TRBJ1-1,12
TGCGCCAGCAGCTTACAGGGACCCGGGGAGCTGTTTTTT,CASSLQGPGELFF,NA,TRBV5-1,few,TRBJ2-2,13
TGTGCCAGCAGGGCGACAGGGGGCACTGAAGCTTTCTTT,CASRATGGTEAFF,TRBD1,TRBV7-2,NA,TRBJ1-1,13
TGCGCCAGCAGTGTGACAGGGGACTATGGCTACACCTTC,CASSVTGDYGYTF,TRBD1,TRBV10-2,NA,TRBJ1-2,13
TGTGCCAGCAGCCGGGACAGGGACGGGAAACTGTTTTTT,CASSRDRDGKLFF,TRBD1,TRBV7-6,NA,TRBJ1-4,13
TGCGCCAGCAGCCAAGGACTTGAGGAGACCCAGTACTTC,CASSQGLEETQYF,NA,TRBV4-3,few,TRBJ2-5,13
TGTGCCAGCAGGGGGTATGCTGGACTCCTGAACACTGAAGCTTTCTTT,CASRGYAGLLNTEAFF,NA,TRBV25-1,NA,TRBJ1-1,16
TGCGCCAGCAGCTTACAGGGCGATAATCAGCCCCAGCATTTT,CASSLQGDNQPQHF,NA,TRBV5-1,NA,TRBJ1-5,14
TGTGCCAGCAGCGTAGGGGAGAATGGCAATCAGCCCCAGCATTTT,CASSVGENGNQPQHF,NA,TRBV9,NA,TRBJ1-5,15
TGTGCCAGTAGTGAGACCAGGACAGTTAGAGTCTCTGAAGCTTTCTTT,CASSETRTVRVSEAFF,NA,TRBV19,NA,TRBJ1-1,16
TGTGCCACCACAACTTCTAGGGGATTCACAGATACGCAGTATTTT,CATTTSRGFTDTQYF,NA,TRBV19,NA,TRBJ2-3,15
TGTGCCAGCAGTCGCGGGGGGTGGAACACCGGGGAGCTGTTTTTT,CASSRGGWNTGELFF,TRBD2,TRBV7-3,NA,TRBJ2-2,15
TGTGCCAGCAGGACAGGGGGCCGGACTGAAGCTTTCTTT,CASRTGGRTEAFF,TRBD1,TRBV6-5,NA,TRBJ1-1,13
TGCGCCAGCAGCTTGGAGGCATCCGCCGGGGCCAAAAACATTCAGTACTTC,CASSLEASAGAKNIQYF,NA,TRBV5-1,NA,TRBJ2-4,17
TGTGCCAGCAGCTTGGACAGGGGGGTATTCTACGAGCAGTACTTC,CASSLDRGVFYEQYF,TRBD1,TRBV7-2,NA,TRBJ2-7,15
TGTGCCAGCAGTTTAGGAGGACTAAGTGAGCAGTTCTTC,CASSLGGLSEQFF,NA,TRBV27,NA,TRBJ2-1,13
TGTGCCAGCAGTGACGGGGTCGGCACAGATACGCAGTATTTT,CASSDGVGTDTQYF,NA,TRBV2,NA,TRBJ2-3,14
TGTGCCAGCAGCGTAACAGGGGGCATCGAATATGGCTACACCTTC,CASSVTGGIEYGYTF,TRBD1,TRBV9,NA,TRBJ1-2,15
TGTGCCAGCAGCAAACGACAGGAAAAACTGTTTTTT,CASSKRQEKLFF,NA,TRBV7-2,NA,TRBJ1-4,12
TGCGCCAGCAGTCACAGGGGGTTCAACTATGGCTACACCTTC,CASSHRGFNYGYTF,TRBD1,TRBV4-1,few,TRBJ1-2,14
TGTGCCAGCAGTCCCTACTCCTACGAGCAGTACTTC,CASSPYSYEQYF,NA,TRBV28,NA,TRBJ2-7,12
TGCGCCAGCAGTTCCCGGCAGGGTCCAGAGACCCAGTACTTC,CASSSRQGPETQYF,NA,TRBV10-1,NA,TRBJ2-5,14
TGCGCCAGCAGCTTGGCCGATAGACATTTAGCTGGAAACACCATATATTTT,CASSLADRHLAGNTIYF,NA,TRBV5-1,NA,TRBJ1-3,17
TGTGCCAGCAGCCAGGGGGCAGGGGCCCTCGGCTCCTACGAGCAGTACTTC,CASSQGAGALGSYEQYF,TRBD1,TRBV7-2,NA,TRBJ2-7,17
TGCGCCAGCAGCTTGTCGTCAGATACGCAGTATTTT,CASSLSSDTQYF,NA,TRBV5-1,once,TRBJ2-3,12
TGTGCCAGTAGTACAACTGCCCTCGGAGAGCCCCAGCATTTT,CASSTTALGEPQHF,NA,TRBV19,NA,TRBJ1-5,14
TGCGCCAGCAGCTTCGACAGTAACTATGGCTACACCTTC,CASSFDSNYGYTF,NA,TRBV5-1,NA,TRBJ1-2,13
TGTGCCAGCAGTACAGGGGGCGGCTCGGACGAGCAGTACTTC,CASSTGGGSDEQYF,TRBD1,TRBV6-5,NA,TRBJ2-7,14
TGTGCCAGCAGCTTGTTCCGCAGGGGCCGCAATGAGCAGTTCTTC,CASSLFRRGRNEQFF,NA,TRBV5-5,once,TRBJ2-1,15
TGTGCCAGCTCACCACAAGTGGGACAGGGGTACACTGAAGCTTTCTTT,CASSPQVGQGYTEAFF,TRBD1,TRBV18,NA,TRBJ1-1,16
TGTGCCAGTAGTGCGCGGGACAGAATTAACTATGGCTACACCTTC,CASSARDRINYGYTF,TRBD1,TRBV19,NA,TRBJ1-2,15
TGTGCCAGCAGCCAAGATGAAGGGAGCTCCTATAATTCACCCCTCCACTTT,CASSQDEGSSYNSPLHF,NA,TRBV3-1/TRBV3-2,once,TRBJ1-6,17
TGCAGTGCTAGTGTGACAGGGGGCGCTTTCTTT,CSASVTGGAFF,TRBD1,TRBV20-1,NA,TRBJ1-1,11
TGTGCCAGCAGTGGCAGGGCTGTCGGCAATCAGCCCCAGCATTTT,CASSGRAVGNQPQHF,NA,TRBV2,NA,TRBJ1-5,15
TGTGCCAGTAGTCCCTCCGGAGGCCGTGGCACAGATACGCAGTATTTT,CASSPSGGRGTDTQYF,NA,TRBV19,NA,TRBJ2-3,16
TGTGCCAGCAGTTTTGGGAGTTACTACGAGCAGTACTTC,CASSFGSYYEQYF,NA,TRBV12-3/TRBV12-4,NA,TRBJ2-7,13
TGCAGTGCTAGTAAAGCGGAGGGGGCCGTAAACACCGGGGAGCTGTTTTTT,CSASKAEGAVNTGELFF,NA,TRBV20-1,NA,TRBJ2-2,17
TGTGCCAGCTCACCGTCTAAGGGGGGGCTAGGCGAGCAGTACTTC,CASSPSKGGLGEQYF,NA,TRBV18,few,TRBJ2-7,15
TGTGCCTGGAGGGAAACAGGGGAAGGACTCACCTTC,CAWRETGEGLTF,TRBD1,TRBV30,NA,TRBJ1-2,12
TGTGCCAGCAGTTTTTTTCCCCCTGGTAGTCAGCCCCAGCATTTT,CASSFFPPGSQPQHF,NA,TRBV27,NA,TRBJ1-5,15
TGTGCCAGCAGCCAAGAGTTGACAGGACAGGGCTTTGGCTACACCTTC,CASSQELTGQGFGYTF,TRBD1,TRBV4-2,NA,TRBJ1-2,16
TGTGCCATCGGACAGTTGAGCTATGGCTACACCTTC,CAIGQLSYGYTF,NA,TRBV30,NA,TRBJ1-2,12
TGTGCCAGCAGTCCTGCCCTTGAGGGAGGGGATTTCTATGGCTACACCTTC,CASSPALEGGDFYGYTF,NA,TRBV6-6,NA,TRBJ1-2,17
TGCGCCAGCAGCGTAGGGACAGGGGGCAATGAGCAGTTCTTC,CASSVGTGGNEQFF,TRBD1,TRBV5-1,once,TRBJ2-1,14
TGTGCCAGCAGCCCAGGCACAGATACGCAGTATTTT,CASSPGTDTQYF,NA,TRBV7-3,NA,TRBJ2-3,12
TGTGCCAGCAGCCCAGGGGGCTATGGCTACACCTTC,CASSPGGYGYTF,TRBD1,TRBV6-4,NA,TRBJ1-2,12
TGTGCCATCAGTGAGTTTAGGCGGGGACCCACAGATACGCAGTATTTT,CAISEFRRGPTDTQYF,NA,TRBV10-3,NA,TRBJ2-3,16
TGTGCCAGCAGCTTAGGGCTGGGGCCACAAGAGACCCAGTACTTC,CASSLGLGPQETQYF,NA,TRBV7-2,NA,TRBJ2-5,15
TGTGCCAGCAGCGAAACAGGGGGCACGGATGAGCAGTTCTTC,CASSETGGTDEQFF,TRBD1,TRBV9,NA,TRBJ2-1,14